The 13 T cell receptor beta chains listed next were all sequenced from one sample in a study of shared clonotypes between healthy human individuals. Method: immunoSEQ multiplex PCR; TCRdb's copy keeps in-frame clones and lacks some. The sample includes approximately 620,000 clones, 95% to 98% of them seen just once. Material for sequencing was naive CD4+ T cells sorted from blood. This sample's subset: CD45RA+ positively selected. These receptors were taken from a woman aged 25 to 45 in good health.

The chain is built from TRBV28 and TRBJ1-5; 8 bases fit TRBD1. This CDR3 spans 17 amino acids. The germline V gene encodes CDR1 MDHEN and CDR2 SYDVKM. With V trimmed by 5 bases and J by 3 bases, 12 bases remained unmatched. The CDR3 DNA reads TGTGCCAGCAGTCAAGCTGACGCGACAGGGGCCAATCAGCCCCAGCATTTT. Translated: CASSQADATGANQPQHF.

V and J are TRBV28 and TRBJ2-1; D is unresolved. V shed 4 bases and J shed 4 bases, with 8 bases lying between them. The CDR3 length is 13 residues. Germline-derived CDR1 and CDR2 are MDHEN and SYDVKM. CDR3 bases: TGTGCCAGCAGTTGGCTGGATTACAATGAGCAGTTCTTC. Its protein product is CASSWLDYNEQFF. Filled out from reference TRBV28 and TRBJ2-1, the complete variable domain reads DVKVTQSSRYLVKRTGEKVFLECVQDMDHENMFWYRQDPGLGLRLIYFSYDVKMKEKGDIPEGYSVSREKKERFSLILESASTNQTSMYLCASSWLDYNEQFFGPGTRLTVL.

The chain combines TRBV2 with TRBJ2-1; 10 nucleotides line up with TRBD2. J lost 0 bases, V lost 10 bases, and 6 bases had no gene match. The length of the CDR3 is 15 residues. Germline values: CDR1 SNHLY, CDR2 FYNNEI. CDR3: CATHSGRRSYNEQFF. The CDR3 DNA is TGTGCCACCCATAGCGGGAGGCGCTCCTACAATGAGCAGTTCTTC.

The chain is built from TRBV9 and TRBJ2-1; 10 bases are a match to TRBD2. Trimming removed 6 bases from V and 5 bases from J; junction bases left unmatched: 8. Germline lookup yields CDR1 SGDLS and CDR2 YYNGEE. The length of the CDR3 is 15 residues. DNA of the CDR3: TGTGCCAGCACTAGCGGGAGTTATGAGAACAATGAGCAGTTCTTC. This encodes CASTSGSYENNEQFF. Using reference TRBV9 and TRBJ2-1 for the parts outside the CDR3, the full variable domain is DSGVTQTPKHLITATGQRVTLRCSPRSGDLSVYWYQQSLDQGLQFLIQYYNGEERAKGNILERFSAQQFPDLHSELNLSSLELGDSALYFCASTSGSYENNEQFFGPGTRLTVL.

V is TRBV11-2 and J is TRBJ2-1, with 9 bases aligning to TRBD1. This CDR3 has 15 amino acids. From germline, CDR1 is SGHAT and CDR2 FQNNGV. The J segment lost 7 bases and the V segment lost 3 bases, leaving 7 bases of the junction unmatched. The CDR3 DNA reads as TGTGCCAGCAGCTTCGGACAGGGGATAGGGAATGAGCAGTTCTTC. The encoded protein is CASSFGQGIGNEQFF.

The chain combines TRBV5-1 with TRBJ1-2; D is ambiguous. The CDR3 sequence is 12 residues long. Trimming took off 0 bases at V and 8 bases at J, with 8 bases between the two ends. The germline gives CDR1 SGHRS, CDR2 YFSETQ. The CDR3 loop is CASSLGAGGYTF. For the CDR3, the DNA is TGCGCCAGCAGCTTGGGCGCGGGAGGCTACACCTTC.

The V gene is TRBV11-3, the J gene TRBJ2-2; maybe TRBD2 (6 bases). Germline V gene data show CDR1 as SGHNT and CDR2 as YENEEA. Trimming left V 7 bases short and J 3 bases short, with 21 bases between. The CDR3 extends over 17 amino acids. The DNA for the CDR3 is TGTGCCAGCACCCCCGAAGGGTTAGCGGTACACACCGGGGAGCTGTTTTTT. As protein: CASTPEGLAVHTGELFF.

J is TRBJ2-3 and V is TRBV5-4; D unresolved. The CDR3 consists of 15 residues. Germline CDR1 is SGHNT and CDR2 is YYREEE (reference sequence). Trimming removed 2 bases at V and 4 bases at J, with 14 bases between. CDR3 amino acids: CASSFPNSFPDTQYF. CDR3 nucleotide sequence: TGTGCCAGCAGCTTCCCTAATTCATTTCCAGATACGCAGTATTTT.

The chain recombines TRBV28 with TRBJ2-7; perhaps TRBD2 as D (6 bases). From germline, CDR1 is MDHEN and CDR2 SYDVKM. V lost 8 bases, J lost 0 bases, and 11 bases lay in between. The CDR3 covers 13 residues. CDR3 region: CASLGGSSYEQYF. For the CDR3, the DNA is TGTGCCAGCCTTGGGGGGAGCTCCTACGAGCAGTACTTC.

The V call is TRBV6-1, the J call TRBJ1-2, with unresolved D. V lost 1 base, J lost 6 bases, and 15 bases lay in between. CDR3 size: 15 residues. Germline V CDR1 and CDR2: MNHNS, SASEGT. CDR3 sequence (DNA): TGTGCCAGCAGTGAAGGCTGGGAGGGTTCGAATGGCTACACCTTC. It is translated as CASSEGWEGSNGYTF.

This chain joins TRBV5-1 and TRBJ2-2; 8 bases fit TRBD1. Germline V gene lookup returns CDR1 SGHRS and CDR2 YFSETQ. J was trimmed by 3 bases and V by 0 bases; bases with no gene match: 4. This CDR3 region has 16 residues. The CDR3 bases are TGCGCCAGCAGCTTGGCCACAGGGGGGTACACCGGGGAGCTGTTTTTT. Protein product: CASSLATGGYTGELFF.

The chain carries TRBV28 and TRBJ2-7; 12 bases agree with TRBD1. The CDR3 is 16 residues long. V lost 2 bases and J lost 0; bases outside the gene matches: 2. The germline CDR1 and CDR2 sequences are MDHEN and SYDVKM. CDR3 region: CASSLGTGGPSYEQYF. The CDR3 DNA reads TGTGCCAGCAGTTTAGGGACAGGGGGCCCCTCCTACGAGCAGTACTTC.

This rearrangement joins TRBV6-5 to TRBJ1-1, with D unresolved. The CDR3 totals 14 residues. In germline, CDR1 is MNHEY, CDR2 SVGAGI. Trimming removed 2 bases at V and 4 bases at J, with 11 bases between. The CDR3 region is CASSYLGESTEAFF. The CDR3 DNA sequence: TGTGCCAGCAGTTACCTCGGCGAGAGCACTGAAGCTTTCTTT.